The 32 T cell receptor beta chains below were found in one sample sequenced in a study of blood T cell repertoires in COVID-19. Sequenced by immunoSEQ multiplex PCR; TCRdb stores in-frame clones only, minus some. The profile shows 70,000 to 95,000 clones, 75% to 85% of them singletons. Material for sequencing was peripheral blood. All receptors come from a human donor in a cohort sampled during active COVID-19.

CDR3: CASSPGRGTEAFF. Here the CDR3 DNA reads TGTGCCAGCAGCCCCGGTCGGGGGACTGAAGCTTTCTTT. This rearrangement joins TRBV9 to TRBJ1-1; a weak D match, TRBD1 (5 bases). The CDR3 length is 13 residues. The ends were cut back, 4 bases at V and 5 bases at J, with 12 bases in the middle. Germline assignment: CDR1 SGDLS and CDR2 YYNGEE. Drawing the rest from reference TRBV9 and TRBJ1-1, the complete variable domain is DSGVTQTPKHLITATGQRVTLRCSPRSGDLSVYWYQQSLDQGLQFLIQYYNGEERAKGNILERFSAQQFPDLHSELNLSSLELGDSALYFCASSPGRGTEAFFGQGTRLTVV.

This chain uses TRBV2 with TRBJ1-2, with D possibly matching TRBD1 (6 bases). This CDR3 region has 11 residues. The V end lost 8 bases, the J end lost 7 bases, and 11 bases lay between the germline ends. From germline, CDR1 is SNHLY and CDR2 FYNNEI. The CDR3 spells CASATGPGYTF. In nucleotides, the CDR3 is TGTGCCAGCGCCACAGGGCCTGGCTACACCTTC.

This rearrangement joins TRBV5-1 to TRBJ2-3, with 8 positions matching TRBD1. The germline CDR1 and CDR2 sequences are SGHRS and YFSETQ. Unmatched junction bases numbered 8, after V lost 0 bases and J lost 2 bases. This CDR3 is built from 17 residues. The CDR3 reads CASSLDGTGSTTDTQYF. The CDR3 bases are TGCGCCAGCAGCTTGGACGGGACAGGATCCACCACAGATACGCAGTATTTT. The whole variable domain, remainder taken from reference TRBV5-1 and TRBJ2-3, is KAGVTQTPRYLIKTRGQQVTLSCSPISGHRSVSWYQQTPGQGLQFLFEYFSETQRNKGNFPGRFSGRQFSNSRSEMNVSTLELGDSALYLCASSLDGTGSTTDTQYFGPGTRLTVL.

This clone has only a few counts. The chain combines TRBV20-1 with TRBJ1-6; D unresolved. Germline CDR1 DFQATT, CDR2 SNEGSKA (reference sequence). Trimming left V 3 bases short and J 8 bases short, with 14 bases between. The CDR3 totals 14 residues. The CDR3 sequence: CSASERAGHSPLHF. Here the CDR3 DNA reads TGCAGTGCTAGTGAGAGGGCTGGCCATTCACCCCTCCACTTT.

This clone was seen only once. This chain links TRBV23-1 with TRBJ1-4; tentatively, D is TRBD1 (6 bases). TRBV23-1 is known as an ORF, though its function is uncertain. CDR3 length: 14 residues. V was clipped by 10 bases and J by 4 bases, with 16 bases between them. The CDR3 is CATHRGIFNEKLFF. The CDR3 bases are TGCGCCACCCATAGGGGGATTTTTAATGAAAAACTGTTTTTT.

This chain joins TRBV6-1 and TRBJ2-7; D is possibly TRBD2 (5 bases). CDR3 length: 12 amino acids. CDR1 is MNHNS and CDR2 is SASEGT in the germline V gene. The V and J ends lost 6 bases and 6 bases respectively, with 12 bases between them. The CDR3 loop reads CASSPVGSEQYF. CDR3 DNA sequence: TGTGCCAGCAGCCCGGTAGGGAGCGAGCAGTACTTC.

The rearrangement joins TRBV6-5 to TRBJ1-2, with D tentatively TRBD1 (5 bases). The length of the CDR3 is 12 residues. Germline lookup yields CDR1 MNHEY and CDR2 SVGAGI. The ends were cut back, 1 base at V and 8 bases at J, with 8 bases in the middle. Written as DNA, the CDR3 is TGTGCCAGCAGTTACTTCAAGGGGGGCTACACCTTC. Amino acids: CASSYFKGGYTF.

The gene calls are TRBV9 and TRBJ2-2; D is possibly TRBD2 (6 bases). CDR3 length: 15 residues. Trimming took off 0 bases at V and 6 bases at J, with 12 bases between the two ends. Germline CDR1 is SGDLS and CDR2 is YYNGEE. The CDR3 reads CASSVVAARAGELFF. DNA of the CDR3: TGTGCCAGCAGCGTAGTAGCGGCGCGAGCCGGGGAGCTGTTTTTT.

This clone was seen more than once but under ten times. The chain is built from TRBV7-9 and TRBJ2-1; 7 bases align to TRBD2. Germline CDR1 SEHNR, CDR2 FQNEAQ (reference sequence). The length of the CDR3 is 14 residues. The J segment lost 4 bases and the V segment lost 3 bases, leaving 3 bases of the junction unmatched. The CDR3 sequence is CASSLAGEYNEQFF. The CDR3 DNA reads TGTGCCAGCAGCTTGGCGGGGGAGTACAATGAGCAGTTCTTC.

V gene TRBV7-2 combines with J gene TRBJ2-1; 7 nucleotides line up with TRBD2. In germline, CDR1 is SGHTA, CDR2 FQGNSA. The CDR3 totals 17 residues. With 5 bases clipped from V and 4 bases from J, the junction kept 14 bases outside the gene matches. For the CDR3, the DNA is TGTGCCAGCAGCGTACAGACTAGCACTAAGTGGTACAATGAGCAGTTCTTC. This encodes CASSVQTSTKWYNEQFF.

V is TRBV2 and J is TRBJ1-5; 7 nucleotides agree with TRBD1. CDR1 and CDR2 (germline): SNHLY, FYNNEI. J was trimmed by 7 bases and V by 6 bases; bases with no gene match: 9. The CDR3 has 14 residues. CDR3 DNA sequence: TGTGCCAGCAGGAAGACAGGGCCAGGACAGCCCCAGCATTTT. Residues: CASRKTGPGQPQHF.

This clone showed up just once. The DNA of the CDR3 is TGTGCCACTCGCCCAGGGGGAGCGGGGGGGGAAGAGACCCAGTACTTC. This gives the protein CATRPGGAGGEETQYF. This chain joins TRBV15 and TRBJ2-5; 10 bases agree with TRBD2. The trim removed 9 bases at V and 3 bases at J, leaving 13 bases unmatched. Germline CDR1 and CDR2: LNHNV and YYDKDF (reference sequence). The CDR3 contains 16 residues. The complete variable domain, with remaining parts taken from reference TRBV15 and TRBJ2-5, reads DAMVIQNPRYQVTQFGKPVTLSCSQTLNHNVMYWYQQKSSQAPKLLFHYYDKDFNNEADTPDNFQSRRPNTSFCFLDIRSPGLGDTAMYLCATRPGGAGGEETQYFGPGTRLLVL.

The chain uses TRBV5-4 and TRBJ2-1; 11 bases align to TRBD2. From germline, CDR1 is SGHNT and CDR2 YYREEE (reference sequence). V lost 5 bases, J lost 7 bases, and 8 bases stayed unmatched. This CDR3 spans 15 amino acids. The CDR3 DNA follows: TGTGCCAGCAGTCCGGGCACTAGCGGGGGTAATGAGCAGTTCTTC. Translating gives CASSPGTSGGNEQFF.

This clone showed up just a few times. This rearrangement joins TRBV6-5 to TRBJ1-2; TRBD1 matches at 7 bases. V was pared by 6 bases and J by 2 bases, with 6 bases of the junction left unmatched. The germline V gene has CDR1 MNHEY and CDR2 SVGAGI. This CDR3 has 14 amino acids. The CDR3 spells CASRQVTGNYGYTF. Written as DNA, the CDR3 is TGTGCCAGCAGGCAAGTGACAGGGAACTATGGCTACACCTTC.

V is TRBV3-1 (or the pseudogene TRBV3-2) and J is TRBJ2-1; 7 positions match TRBD2. This CDR3 comprises 17 residues. The trim removed 2 bases at V and 0 bases at J, leaving 7 bases unmatched. In germline, CDR1 is LGHDT, CDR2 YNNKEL (reference sequence). Here the CDR3 DNA reads TGTGCCAGCAGCCAAAGGGGCGGCGGGGGCTCCTACAATGAGCAGTTCTTC. It specifies CASSQRGGGGSYNEQFF.

This chain uses TRBV7-2 with TRBJ1-5; weak D call: TRBD1 (5 bases). V shed 5 bases and J shed 4 bases, with 12 bases lying between them. This CDR3 is built from 14 residues. From germline, CDR1 is SGHTA and CDR2 FQGNSA. This CDR3 reads CASSLLGGNQPQHF. The CDR3 nucleotides read TGTGCCAGCAGCCTTCTTGGGGGGAATCAGCCCCAGCATTTT.

The chain couples TRBV19 to TRBJ2-1; 9 bases align to TRBD2. Germline CDR1 LNHDA, CDR2 SQIVND (reference sequence). There are 15 residues in the CDR3. V trimming: 7 bases; J trimming: 8 bases; junction bases outside the gene matches: 12. CDR3 loop: CASNDLKRGVDEQFF. CDR3 nucleotide sequence: TGTGCCAGTAACGATCTAAAGCGGGGGGTGGATGAGCAGTTCTTC.

DNA for the CDR3: TGCAGTGCTAGTGTGAGGTCGGAGCCCCCTGAAGCTTTCTTT. Protein: CSASVRSEPPEAFF. This chain joins TRBV20-1 and TRBJ1-1; D is ambiguous. The CDR3 is 14 amino acids. The germline gives CDR1 DFQATT, CDR2 SNEGSKA (reference sequence). The V end lost 3 bases, the J end lost 6 bases, and 17 bases lay between the germline ends.

This chain uses TRBV5-1 with TRBJ1-2; TRBD1 might be the D (6 bases). The ends were cut back, 3 bases at V and 4 bases at J, with 13 bases in the middle. The CDR3 is made up of 14 amino acids. Germline V CDR1 and CDR2: SGHRS, YFSETQ. The CDR3 DNA follows: TGCGCCAGCAGCTCCGACAGGTACACCTATGGCTACACCTTC. Its translation is CASSSDRYTYGYTF.

The chain couples TRBV6-4 to TRBJ1-1; 8 bases line up with TRBD1. This CDR3 region has 17 residues. Germline loops: CDR1 MRHNA, CDR2 SNTAGT. With V trimmed by 0 bases and J by 3 bases, 9 bases remained unmatched. The CDR3 here is CASSDSEQGGLDTEAFF. The CDR3 bases are TGTGCCAGCAGTGACTCAGAACAGGGGGGTTTGGACACTGAAGCTTTCTTT.

The chain uses TRBV6-5 and TRBJ2-5; 8 positions match TRBD1. Germline V gene data show CDR1 as MNHEY and CDR2 as SVGAGI. The CDR3 runs to 15 residues. The V gene end was trimmed by 2 bases and the J gene end by 4 bases; junction bases not matched to a gene: 6. Here the CDR3 reads CASSYTTGVGETQYF. The DNA for the CDR3 is TGTGCCAGCAGTTACACGACAGGGGTGGGAGAGACCCAGTACTTC.

The rearrangement uses TRBV24-1 and TRBJ2-1, with D hard to call. CDR1 is KGHDR and CDR2 is SFDVKD in the germline V gene. This CDR3 spans 13 amino acids. The V gene lost 5 bases and the J gene lost 1 base, with 5 bases spanning the gap. Here the CDR3 reads CATSAGSYNEQFF. As DNA, the CDR3 is TGTGCCACCAGTGCAGGATCCTACAATGAGCAGTTCTTC.

CDR3 in DNA: TGTGCCAGCAGTGTACAGGGCACTTTAACTGAAGCTTTCTTT. It encodes CASSVQGTLTEAFF. The chain employs TRBV27 and TRBJ1-1, with TRBD1 as a possible D gene (6 bases). The CDR3 is 14 amino acids. Trimming left V 5 bases short and J 5 bases short, with 15 bases between. The germline CDR1 and CDR2 sequences are MNHEY and SMNVEV (reference sequence).

CDR3 amino acids: CASKPATGRGTEAFF. The CDR3 region has the DNA TGTGCCAGCAAGCCCGCGACAGGCCGAGGGACTGAAGCTTTCTTT. The gene calls are TRBV9 and TRBJ1-1; D is perhaps TRBD1 (6 bases). The V gene's germline CDR1 is SGDLS and CDR2 YYNGEE. V was cut by 6 bases and J by 5 bases, with 20 bases left in between. The CDR3 covers 15 residues.

The CDR3 spells CASSYHPGGLGNTIYF. Here the CDR3 DNA reads TGTGCCAGCAGTTACCACCCGGGGGGCCTTGGAAACACCATATATTTT. This chain uses TRBV6-5 with TRBJ1-3; D may be TRBD1 (6 bases). In germline, CDR1 is MNHEY, CDR2 SVGAGI. The CDR3 runs 16 residues. Trimming left V 2 bases short and J 3 bases short, with 14 bases between.

This chain uses TRBV2 with TRBJ2-3; D is ambiguous. The CDR3 sequence is 10 residues long. The germline V gene has CDR1 SNHLY and CDR2 FYNNEI. V lost 4 bases and J 14 bases, leaving 10 bases between the germline ends. DNA for the CDR3: TGTGCCAGCAGTGTTGGTAGCCGGTATTTT. Translating gives CASSVGSRYF.

CDR3 sequence (DNA): TGTGCCAGCAGACGGGGTCGGGAGACCCAGTACTTC. Translation: CASRRGRETQYF. The chain links TRBV25-1 to TRBJ2-5, with D possibly being TRBD2 (5 bases). This CDR3 comprises 12 residues. Germline V CDR1 and CDR2: MGHDK, SYGVNS. V dropped 6 bases and J dropped 5 bases, with 10 bases sitting between them. The whole variable domain, remainder taken from reference TRBV25-1 and TRBJ2-5, is EADIYQTPRYLVIGTGKKITLECSQTMGHDKMYWYQQDPGMELHLIHYSYGVNSTEKGDLSSESTVSRIRTEHFPLTLESARPSHTSQYLCASRRGRETQYFGPGTRLLVL.

The chain couples TRBV5-4 to TRBJ2-5; TRBD2 matches 8 bases. V dropped 4 bases and J dropped 5; count of bases not matched to a gene: 7. This CDR3 spans 14 amino acids. Germline V lookup: CDR1 SGHNT, CDR2 YYREEE (reference sequence). CDR3 region: CASSPGGGAETQYF. In DNA, the CDR3 is TGTGCCAGCAGCCCGGGGGGGGGCGCCGAGACCCAGTACTTC.

The V call is TRBV10-3, the J call TRBJ1-2; 8 bases map to TRBD1. The CDR3 is 15 residues long. CDR1 ENHRY and CDR2 SYGVKD come from the germline V gene. Trimming took 8 bases from V and 4 from J; bases not matched to a gene: 12. CDR3 nucleotides: TGTGCCATCTCATCTTCCGGGACAGGAGTCTATGGCTACACCTTC. This encodes CAISSSGTGVYGYTF.

This clone was detected once. The chain joins TRBV10-3 to TRBJ2-1; D possibly corresponds to TRBD1 (6 bases). The CDR3 runs 14 residues. CDR1 is ENHRY and CDR2 is SYGVKD in the germline V gene. Trimming took 5 bases from V and 1 from J, leaving 9 bases between them. CDR3: CAISLGGSYNEQFF. The CDR3 DNA reads as TGTGCCATCAGTCTAGGGGGTTCCTACAATGAGCAGTTCTTC.

The chain joins TRBV7-9 to TRBJ1-4; weak D call: TRBD1 (6 bases). The CDR3 has 15 amino acids. Between the trimmed V and J ends, which lost 2 bases and 8 bases, there was a span of 15 bases. Germline values: CDR1 SEHNR, CDR2 FQNEAQ (reference sequence). Written as DNA, the CDR3 is TGTGCCAGCAGCTTACGCGGCAGGGGTGGAGAAAAACTGTTTTTT. As protein: CASSLRGRGGEKLFF.

The chain carries TRBV11-3 and TRBJ2-2, with D perhaps TRBD1 (6 bases). This CDR3 is 15 amino acids long. The germline V gene encodes CDR1 SGHNT and CDR2 YENEEA. Trimming stripped 5 bases from V and 4 bases from J, with 14 bases between. CDR3 residues: CASSPTPRGTGELFF. DNA for the CDR3: TGTGCCAGCAGCCCCACCCCCAGGGGCACCGGGGAGCTGTTTTTT.